This passage covers 9 T cell receptor beta chains from one sample sequenced in a study of blood T cell repertoires in COVID-19. Assay: immunoSEQ multiplex PCR; the TCRdb copy retains only in-frame clones and omits some. This sample has 75,000 to 90,000 clones, with less than 95% found just once. The sequencing sample was made of peripheral blood. The receptors were gathered from a woman between 50 and 59 years old in a cohort sampled during active COVID-19.

The chain is built from TRBV18 and TRBJ2-2; 9 bases are a match to TRBD2. CDR1 is KGHSH, CDR2 LQKENI, per germline. The CDR3 totals 16 residues. V was clipped by 3 bases and J by 7 bases; unmatched bases: 9. The CDR3 coding sequence is TGTGCCAGCTCACCGACGACTAGCGGAGTTATCGGGGAGCTGTTTTTT. It is translated as CASSPTTSGVIGELFF.

This clone was seen a handful of times. The chain links TRBV9 to TRBJ1-2, with D perhaps matching TRBD1 (5 bases). V lost 1 base and J lost 6, with 22 bases in between. There are 17 residues in the CDR3. The germline V gene has CDR1 SGDLS and CDR2 YYNGEE. The CDR3 DNA is TGTGCCAGCAGCGTATCGTTCGACTCGGGCCTAGGGGATGGCTACACCTTC. It encodes CASSVSFDSGLGDGYTF.

This rearrangement joins TRBV27 to TRBJ2-7; D possibly corresponds to TRBD2 (5 bases). V lost 6 bases, J lost 12 bases, and 21 bases lay in between. Germline V gene data show CDR1 as MNHEY and CDR2 as SMNVEV (reference sequence). The CDR3 length is 13 residues. The CDR3 region is CASSAQLEPLLYF. The DNA of the CDR3 is TGTGCCAGCAGCGCCCAACTAGAGCCTCTGCTGTACTTC.

The genes are TRBV12-2 and TRBJ2-5; the table's D call, TRBD2, has no DNA check behind it. TRBV12-2 is labeled a pseudogene. CDR3 length equals 19 residues. CDR3 in DNA: TGTGCAAGTCGCCCCCCGGGACTAGCGGGAGACTGGTACCAAGAGACCCAGTACTTC. This gives the protein CASRPPGLAGDWYQETQYF.

The chain combines TRBV28 with TRBJ2-1; 7 bases are a match to TRBD1. Trimming took 6 bases from V and 7 from J; bases not matched to a gene: 9. This CDR3 spans 14 amino acids. Germline-derived CDR1 and CDR2 are MDHEN and SYDVKM. CDR3 protein: CASSLPDRANEQFF. CDR3 coding DNA: TGTGCCAGCAGCCTTCCCGACAGGGCGAATGAGCAGTTCTTC.

This clone was seen once. The chain uses TRBV14 and TRBJ2-7, with D unresolved. Looked up from germline, CDR1 is SGHDN and CDR2 is FVKESK. V was shortened by 0 bases and J by 3 bases, with 3 bases between the two germline ends. The CDR3 runs 12 residues. The DNA of the CDR3 is TGTGCCAGCAGCCAAGATAACTACGAGCAGTACTTC. Its translation is CASSQDNYEQYF.

V is TRBV18 and J is TRBJ2-1, with 11 positions matching TRBD1. The CDR3 spans 13 residues. The junction had 3 bases not matched to a gene; V was cut back by 7 bases and J by 7 bases. The germline V gene has CDR1 KGHSH and CDR2 LQKENI. DNA for the CDR3: TGTGCCAGCTTTAGGGACAGGGGGAATGAGCAGTTCTTC. It yields the protein CASFRDRGNEQFF. Together with reference TRBV18 and TRBJ2-1, the CDR3 gives the full variable domain: NAGVMQNPRHLVRRRGQEARLRCSPMKGHSHVYWYRQLPEEGLKFMVYLQKENIIDESGMPKERFSAEFPKEGPSILRIQQVVRGDSAAYFCASFRDRGNEQFFGPGTRLTVL.

This clone was recorded once. CDR3 nucleotides: TGTGCCAGTAGTATAAGGGGCCACGAGCAGTACTTC. Its translation: CASSIRGHEQYF. The chain has TRBV19 and TRBJ2-7; D perhaps matches TRBD1 (5 bases). Germline V gives CDR1 LNHDA, CDR2 SQIVND (reference sequence). The V and J ends lost 2 bases and 5 bases respectively, with 7 bases between them. The CDR3 sequence is 12 residues long.

The chain employs TRBV27 and TRBJ2-7; D is possibly TRBD2 (5 bases). Deletions cut 8 bases from V and 5 bases from J, with 19 bases between. Germline loops: CDR1 MNHEY, CDR2 SMNVEV (reference sequence). CDR3 size: 14 residues. In nucleotides, the CDR3 is TGTGCCAGCGGATCACTAGTTAGATCCGACGAGCAGTACTTC. This codes for CASGSLVRSDEQYF.